The T cell receptor beta chain described here comes from a study of blood T cell repertoires in COVID-19. The wider study: T cells, B-cell-depleted T cells, or PBMCs provided the cDNA or gDNA that served as material.

Looked up from germline, CDR1 is MNHEY and CDR2 is SVGAGI. The CDR3 runs to 13 residues. Trimming shortened V by 8 bases and J by 4 bases, and 14 bases separated the two germline ends. Per the study methods: Reference gene primer amplification gave nucleated cell count estimates. Repertoires were generated with immunoSEQ multiplex PCR, while TCRdb's copy carries only in-frame clones and drops some. V and J calls and clone size are as listed in that table; D and trimming were resolved from the DNA. The sample has over 150,000 clones; about 90% are singletons. Those enrolled, adults aged 18 to 89 years, came from some 23 US areas.

The clonotype comes from a woman aged 50 to 60 who had recovered from COVID-19. This chain joins TRBV6-5 and TRBJ1-2; D might be TRBD1 (5 bases). Material for sequencing was PBMCs or T cells enriched from blood (not recorded which). CDR3 DNA sequence: TGTGCCAGCCGAAGGGGAAGCTTCTATGGCTACACCTTC. This translates into CASRRGSFYGYTF.